The T cell receptor (beta chain) under discussion was sequenced for a study of blood T cell repertoires in COVID-19. In the study overall: Sites in the United States, Italy and Spain provided acute and convalescent COVID-19 samples. PBMCs, B-cell-depleted T cells, or T cells provided the cDNA or gDNA that made up the material.

V was clipped by 3 bases and J by 3 bases, with 9 bases between them. CDR1 is DFQATT and CDR2 is SNEGSKA in the germline V gene (reference sequence). The CDR3 sequence is 14 residues long. Per the authors' pipeline: By means of reference gene primer amplification, nucleated cell counts were estimated. Produced via immunoSEQ multiplex PCR; TCRdb's table is partial and in-frame only. The DNA gave D and trimming, while V, J and clone size come from that table. The profile shows tens of thousands of clones, around 85% of them singletons. Source material: peripheral blood. The chain links TRBV20-1 to TRBJ1-6, with a tentative D call TRBD1 (5 bases). This TCR derives from an elderly woman with acute or convalescent COVID-19. CDR3 bases: TGCAGTGCTAGTCGGGGGATCTATAATTCACCCCTCCACTTT. This translates into CSASRGIYNSPLHF.